The 17 T cell receptor beta chains presented below share a single source sample, sequenced in a study of control samples from healthy donors and cancer patients. Only in-frame clones appear in the TCRdb table, and some are missing; sequencing was by immunoSEQ multiplex PCR. The profile shows 84,000 or so clones, around 83% of them singletons. The sample taken for sequencing was PBMCs. Receptors were obtained from a man between 60 and 75 years old with head and neck cancer.

This chain connects TRBV6-5 to TRBJ2-3, with 8 bases fitting TRBD2. Per germline, CDR1 MNHEY and CDR2 SVGAGI. The V segment lost 2 bases and the J segment 2 bases; nucleotides outside the gene matches: 6. The CDR3 is 16 residues long. The CDR3: CASSYTLSGDTDTQYF. The CDR3 nucleotides read TGTGCCAGCAGTTACACCCTTAGCGGGGACACAGATACGCAGTATTTT.

This clone was observed a single time. The J gene is TRBJ1-5, the V gene TRBV10-3, with TRBD1 matching over 9 bases. V lost 2 bases, J lost 6 bases, and 11 bases stayed unmatched. The CDR3 has 17 residues. The germline gives CDR1 ENHRY, CDR2 SYGVKD. The CDR3 reads CAISEGKTGGAGQPQHF. DNA of the CDR3: TGTGCCATCAGTGAGGGAAAGACAGGGGGTGCGGGTCAGCCCCAGCATTTT.

The chain links TRBV20-1 to TRBJ1-4; D is unresolved. CDR1 and CDR2 (germline): DFQATT, SNEGSKA (reference sequence). V was shortened by 3 bases and J by 0 bases, with 5 bases between the two germline ends. The CDR3 length is 13 residues. DNA for the CDR3: TGCAGTGCTAGTGCTGCAACTAATGAAAAACTGTTTTTT. This sequence encodes CSASAATNEKLFF.

The chain recombines TRBV7-9 with TRBJ1-5, with D unclear. The V end was cut by 0 bases, the J end by 5 bases, with 5 bases between. Germline loops: CDR1 SEHNR, CDR2 FQNEAQ (reference sequence). The CDR3 has 13 amino acids. The CDR3 loop is CASSLAADQPQHF. The DNA for the CDR3 is TGTGCCAGCAGCTTAGCCGCGGATCAGCCCCAGCATTTT.

The chain has TRBV4-1 and TRBJ1-2, with a tentative D call TRBD1 (6 bases). CDR1 is MGHRA and CDR2 is YSYEKL in the germline V gene. CDR3 length equals 15 residues. V dropped 4 bases and J dropped 7 bases, with 19 bases sitting between them. Here the CDR3 reads CASSPLLQGLGGYTF. Here the CDR3 DNA reads TGCGCCAGCAGCCCTCTTTTACAGGGATTAGGTGGCTACACCTTC.

This clone was seen only a few times. The chain couples TRBV19 to TRBJ1-5, with D possibly being TRBD1 (6 bases). Germline CDR1 and CDR2: LNHDA and SQIVND (reference sequence). This CDR3 comprises 15 residues. Trimming took off 4 bases at V and 4 bases at J, with 14 bases between the two ends. DNA for the CDR3: TGTGCCAGTAGTACCGCGACAGGACGAAATCAGCCCCAGCATTTT. It yields the protein CASSTATGRNQPQHF.

The chain recombines TRBV6-5 with TRBJ1-2; D unresolved. Germline loops: CDR1 MNHEY, CDR2 SVGAGI. There are 12 residues in the CDR3. V was shortened by 8 bases and J by 8 bases, with 15 bases between the two germline ends. CDR3 DNA sequence: TGTGCCAGCGCCTGGATTGATTGGGGCTACACCTTC. It translates to CASAWIDWGYTF.

The chain links TRBV18 to TRBJ2-1; D uncertain. Germline V gene lookup returns CDR1 KGHSH and CDR2 LQKENI. V gave up 3 bases and J gave up 5 bases, with 8 bases separating them. CDR3 size: 13 residues. The DNA of the CDR3 is TGTGCCAGCTCACCTTACGTGGACAATGAGCAGTTCTTC. Its protein is CASSPYVDNEQFF.

The rearrangement uses TRBV29-1 and TRBJ1-5, with D maybe TRBD1 (6 bases). Germline values: CDR1 SQVTM, CDR2 ANQGSEA. The CDR3 extends over 12 amino acids. Trimming left V 4 bases short and J 6 bases short, with 10 bases between. CDR3 sequence (DNA): TGCAGCGTTGGGGACATGGGTCAGCCCCAGCATTTT. Translated, it gives CSVGDMGQPQHF.

This sequence joins TRBV5-8 and TRBJ2-1; 8 nucleotides match TRBD1. The CDR3 has 14 residues. Trimming removed 4 bases from V and 6 bases from J; junction bases left unmatched: 6. CDR1 and CDR2 (germline): SGHTS, YDEGEE. The CDR3 loop is CASSPRTGSNEQFF. CDR3 coding DNA: TGTGCCAGCAGCCCGAGGACAGGGAGCAATGAGCAGTTCTTC.

V and J are TRBV19 and TRBJ2-5; 7 nucleotides match TRBD2. Germline CDR1 LNHDA, CDR2 SQIVND (reference sequence). J was trimmed by 3 bases and V by 3 bases; bases with no gene match: 13. The CDR3 is made up of 17 amino acids. CDR3 sequence reads: CASSILLGGSKEETQYF. The CDR3 DNA reads as TGTGCCAGTAGTATTCTCTTGGGCGGGAGTAAAGAAGAGACCCAGTACTTC. Combining the CDR3 with reference TRBV19 and TRBJ2-5 gives the whole variable domain DGGITQSPKYLFRKEGQNVTLSCEQNLNHDAMYWYRQDPGQGLRLIYYSQIVNDFQKGDIAEGYSVSREKKESFPLTVTSAQKNPTAFYLCASSILLGGSKEETQYFGPGTRLLVL.

The chain is built from TRBV12-2 and TRBJ2-7; the table's D call TRBD2 went unverified against the DNA. TRBV12-2 is a pseudogene locus. The length of the CDR3 is 19 residues. CDR3: CASRLARGLAARRGYEQYF. As DNA, the CDR3 is TGTGCAAGTCGCTTAGCGCGGGGACTAGCGGCCCGAAGGGGCTACGAGCAGTACTTC.

The V gene is TRBV5-1, the J gene TRBJ1-4; D is possibly TRBD1 (6 bases). V lost 3 bases and J lost 2, with 8 bases in between. This CDR3 comprises 14 residues. Germline values: CDR1 SGHRS, CDR2 YFSETQ. The CDR3 reads CASSSTGTNEKLFF. CDR3 DNA sequence: TGCGCCAGCAGCTCTACAGGGACTAATGAAAAACTGTTTTTT.

V gene TRBV11-2 combines with J gene TRBJ2-1; tentative D call: TRBD1 (5 bases). V lost 5 bases to trimming and J lost 5 bases, with 19 bases between them. The CDR3 is made up of 16 amino acids. Germline CDR1 is SGHAT and CDR2 is FQNNGV. In DNA form, the CDR3 reads TGTGCCAGCAGCCCCCAGGGCTGGGCCCGGGACAATGAGCAGTTCTTC. Translated: CASSPQGWARDNEQFF.

The V gene is TRBV11-2, the J gene TRBJ1-1, with unresolved D. Germline loops: CDR1 SGHAT, CDR2 FQNNGV. With 2 bases removed from V and 4 bases from J, the gap between germline ends came to 14 bases. The CDR3 runs 15 residues. Here the CDR3 DNA reads TGTGCCAGCAGCTTATCTGGGGTGGGAAGCACTGAAGCTTTCTTT. This gives the protein CASSLSGVGSTEAFF.

Only one count was recorded for this clone. The chain links TRBV4-1 to TRBJ2-7; D might be TRBD2 (6 bases). CDR1 and CDR2 from the germline V gene are MGHRA and YSYEKL. The CDR3 contains 14 residues. V lost 2 bases to trimming and J lost 3 bases, with 11 bases between them. In DNA, the CDR3 is TGCGCCAGCAGCCAAAACCGGGACTTCTACGAGCAGTACTTC. It is translated as CASSQNRDFYEQYF.

There are a few counts of this clone. The chain has TRBV5-8 and TRBJ1-1; tentative D call: TRBD1 (5 bases). Germline CDR1 and CDR2: SGHTS and YDEGEE. This CDR3 has 14 amino acids. The V end lost 3 bases, the J end lost 0 bases, and 9 bases lay between the germline ends. The CDR3 nucleotides are TGTGCCAGCAGCTACGGGACGATGAACACTGAAGCTTTCTTT. It codes for CASSYGTMNTEAFF.